These 15 T cell receptor beta chains came from one sample sequenced in a study of radiotherapy plus CTLA-4 blockade in lung cancer. Produced via immunoSEQ multiplex PCR; TCRdb's table is partial and in-frame only. This table holds about 45,000 clones, about 63% found once. The starting material was peripheral blood, obtained from a patient treated with radiotherapy plus ipilimumab. These receptors all stem from a human donor with non-small cell lung cancer who had a partial response to radiotherapy plus ipilimumab.

The chain couples TRBV11-2 to TRBJ1-1; weak D call: TRBD1 (5 bases). The CDR3 consists of 12 residues. V was pared by 8 bases and J by 1 base, with 8 bases between. The V gene's germline CDR1 is SGHAT and CDR2 FQNNGV. The DNA for the CDR3 is TGTGCCAGCGCAGGGCAGAACACTGAAGCTTTCTTT. The encoded protein is CASAGQNTEAFF. The full variable domain, in which reference TRBV11-2 and TRBJ1-1 provide the parts outside the CDR3, is EAGVAQSPRYKIIEKRQSVAFWCNPISGHATLYWYQQILGQGPKLLIQFQNNGVVDDSQLPKDRFSAERLKGVDSTLKIQPAKLEDSAVYLCASAGQNTEAFFGQGTRLTVV.

The chain combines TRBV4-2 with TRBJ1-2, with 8 bases lining up with TRBD1. Trimming at V came to 2 bases and at J to 2 bases, leaving 7 bases not matched to a gene. The germline gives CDR1 LGHNA, CDR2 YNFKEQ. The CDR3 loop spans 16 amino acids. CDR3 nucleotide sequence: TGTGCCAGCAGCCAACGGACAGGGAGCCCCAACTATGGCTACACCTTC. This encodes CASSQRTGSPNYGYTF.

This clone was counted only a few times. Here the CDR3 reads CASSWRDLNTGELFF. Written as DNA, the CDR3 is TGTGCCAGCAGCTGGAGAGACTTAAACACCGGGGAGCTGTTTTTT. The chain is built from TRBV5-4 and TRBJ2-2; D gene uncertain. The CDR3 consists of 15 residues. V dropped 3 bases and J dropped 2 bases, with 11 bases sitting between them. Germline assignment: CDR1 SGHNT and CDR2 YYREEE (reference sequence).

As regards this clone: A read error may explain this, as a much larger clone is one base away. Other nucleotide sequences in the sample specify the same CDR3. CDR3 in amino acids: CASSYSGQGYEQYF. For the CDR3, the DNA is TGTGCCAGCAGTTACTCGGGACAGGGCTACGAGCAGTACTTC. The genes are TRBV6-5 and TRBJ2-7; 9 nucleotides agree with TRBD1. The CDR3 has 14 residues. CDR1 and CDR2 (germline): MNHEY, SVGAGI. Trimming at V came to 0 bases and at J to 3 bases, leaving 0 bases not matched to a gene.

This chain links TRBV5-1 with TRBJ2-2, with TRBD2 matching 12 bases. The junction had 12 bases not matched to a gene; V was cut back by 5 bases and J by 4 bases. The germline CDR1 and CDR2 sequences are SGHRS and YFSETQ. The CDR3 loop spans 18 amino acids. The CDR3 is CASSPGLAGGPITGELFF. In DNA, the CDR3 is TGCGCCAGCAGTCCCGGGCTAGCGGGAGGGCCTATCACCGGGGAGCTGTTTTTT.

CDR3 in amino acids: CAISDLSEQYF. The CDR3 region has the DNA TGTGCCATCAGTGACCTAAGCGAGCAGTACTTC. The chain links TRBV10-3 to TRBJ2-5; D remains ambiguous. The J call may be in error: the DNA end matches TRBJ2-7 better. This CDR3 has 11 residues. Germline V gene lookup returns CDR1 ENHRY and CDR2 SYGVKD.

The chain links TRBV5-4 to TRBJ2-5; D is perhaps TRBD2 (5 bases). With 1 base removed from V and 5 bases from J, the gap between germline ends came to 12 bases. The CDR3 length is 14 residues. The germline CDR1 and CDR2 sequences are SGHNT and YYREEE (reference sequence). In DNA form, the CDR3 reads TGTGCCAGCAGCTTGTGGGCTCGGAGGGAGACCCAGTACTTC. As protein: CASSLWARRETQYF.

The chain recombines TRBV29-1 with TRBJ2-5; D uncertain. Trimming left V 4 bases short and J 5 bases short, with 11 bases between. Germline V gene lookup returns CDR1 SQVTM and CDR2 ANQGSEA. The CDR3 spans 12 residues. CDR3 DNA: TGCAGCGTTGGGAGAGCGACGGAGACCCAGTACTTC. Its translation is CSVGRATETQYF.

The J gene is TRBJ1-4, the V gene TRBV19, with 7 bases identical to TRBD1. The junction had 9 bases not matched to a gene; V was cut back by 9 bases and J by 5 bases. The CDR3 covers 14 residues. Germline V lookup: CDR1 LNHDA, CDR2 SQIVND (reference sequence). Here the CDR3 DNA reads TGTGCCAGCTCTCCGGGACAGAACAATGAAAAACTGTTTTTT. This encodes CASSPGQNNEKLFF. Full variable domain (rest looked up from reference TRBV19 and TRBJ1-4): DGGITQSPKYLFRKEGQNVTLSCEQNLNHDAMYWYRQDPGQGLRLIYYSQIVNDFQKGDIAEGYSVSREKKESFPLTVTSAQKNPTAFYLCASSPGQNNEKLFFGSGTQLSVL.

J is TRBJ2-1 and V is TRBV2; D perhaps matches TRBD2 (7 bases). The V and J ends lost 7 bases and 4 bases respectively, with 23 bases between them. The CDR3 is 17 amino acids. Germline CDR1 and CDR2: SNHLY and FYNNEI. The CDR3 DNA reads as TGTGCCAGCACCCCAGGTCAGGGGACTATATCGTACAATGAGCAGTTCTTC. Its protein is CASTPGQGTISYNEQFF.

The V and J genes are TRBV7-9 and TRBJ1-1, with D tentatively TRBD1 (6 bases). V lost 2 bases and J lost 3, with 7 bases in between. The CDR3 spans 13 residues. Germline values: CDR1 SEHNR, CDR2 FQNEAQ (reference sequence). In DNA, the CDR3 is TGTGCCAGCAGCTTATCAGGGGACACTGAAGCTTTCTTT. As protein: CASSLSGDTEAFF.

In the case of this clone: The sample holds other DNA sequences that translate to the same CDR3. This rearrangement joins TRBV5-6 to TRBJ2-3; possible D gene TRBD2, 6 bases. Germline CDR1 SGHDT, CDR2 YYEEEE. The CDR3 is made up of 16 amino acids. Trimming removed 1 base at V and 3 bases at J, with 15 bases between. CDR3 amino acids: CASSLFGRGETDTQYF. CDR3 nucleotide sequence: TGTGCCAGCAGCTTGTTCGGGAGAGGGGAAACAGATACGCAGTATTTT.

The CDR3 loop is CASGGLAGDQETQYF. The CDR3 nucleotides are TGTGCCAGCGGGGGACTAGCGGGGGACCAAGAGACCCAGTACTTC. The chain joins TRBV6-1 to TRBJ2-5, with 14 positions matching TRBD2. The CDR3 totals 15 residues. From germline, CDR1 is MNHNS and CDR2 SASEGT. The ends lost 8 bases at V and 0 bases at J; junction bases unmatched: 2.

This clone was counted only a few times. The chain links TRBV7-6 to TRBJ1-4; TRBD1 might be the D (6 bases). There are 16 residues in the CDR3. Germline CDR1 SGHVS, CDR2 FNYEAQ. V lost 2 bases and J lost 2, with 12 bases in between. The CDR3, as DNA: TGTGCCAGCAGCTTAAAGGCGGGGGCTACTAATGAAAAACTGTTTTTT. This codes for CASSLKAGATNEKLFF.

This clone was detected a few times. The chain employs TRBV10-3 and TRBJ1-3; D possibly corresponds to TRBD1 (5 bases). Germline V gene sequence: CDR1 ENHRY, CDR2 SYGVKD. This CDR3 spans 15 amino acids. The V and J ends lost 3 bases and 4 bases respectively, with 13 bases between them. The CDR3 loop is CAISERAGPGNTIYF. Here the CDR3 DNA reads TGTGCCATCAGTGAAAGAGCAGGGCCGGGAAACACCATATATTTT.